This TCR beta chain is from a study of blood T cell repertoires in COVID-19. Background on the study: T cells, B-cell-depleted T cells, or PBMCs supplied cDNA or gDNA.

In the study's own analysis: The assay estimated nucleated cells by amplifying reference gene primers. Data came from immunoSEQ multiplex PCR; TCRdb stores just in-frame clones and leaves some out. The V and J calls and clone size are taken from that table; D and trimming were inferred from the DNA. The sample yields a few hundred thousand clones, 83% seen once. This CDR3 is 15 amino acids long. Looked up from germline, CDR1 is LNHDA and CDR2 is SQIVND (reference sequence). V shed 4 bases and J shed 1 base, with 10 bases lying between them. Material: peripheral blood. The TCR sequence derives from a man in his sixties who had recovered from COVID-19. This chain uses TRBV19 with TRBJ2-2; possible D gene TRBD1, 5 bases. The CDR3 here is CASSTAGMNTGELFF. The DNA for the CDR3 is TGTGCCAGTAGTACCGCAGGGATGAACACCGGGGAGCTGTTTTTT.